The source of this T cell receptor beta chain is a study of OX40 agonist ivuxolimab in advanced cancers. Comments on this clone: At one of its ends the junction is not consistent with the germline gene, which may arise from a read error.

Germline lookup yields CDR1 SNHLY and CDR2 FYNNEI. This CDR3 is built from 14 residues. The data were produced by immunoSEQ multiplex PCR, yet TCRdb's version contains in-frame clones alone and is incomplete. The repertoire has 95,000 or so clones, about 92% of them found once; the top ten carry roughly 0.5%. The sequence was collected from an adult with an advanced solid tumor such as melanoma, head and neck, liver or kidney cancer. The material was CD4+ or CD8+ T cells sorted from blood, obtained in a trial of the OX40 agonist ivuxolimab. This rearrangement joins TRBV2 to TRBJ1-2, with 8 bases matching TRBD1. CDR3 sequence: CASRLDRGGGGHTF. As DNA, the CDR3 is TGTGCCAGCAGACTAGACAGGGGAGGGGGTGGCCACACCTTC.